This TCR beta chain came from a study of blood T cell repertoires in COVID-19. Study context: The United States, Italy and Spain supplied acute and convalescent COVID-19 samples.

Seattle patient enrollment occurred during active infection, with longitudinal follow-up thereafter. V shed 4 bases and J 6 bases; nucleotides not matched to a gene: 12. The CDR3 extends over 16 amino acids. Germline loops: CDR1 SGHNT, CDR2 YYREEE (reference sequence). Authors' analysis steps: Amplification of reference gene primers was used by the study to estimate nucleated cell counts. TCRdb's copy holds only in-frame clones and misses some; the assay was immunoSEQ multiplex PCR. V, J and clone size reflect that table, while D and trimming were determined from the DNA. The profile shows 500,000 to 600,000 clones, approximately 91% of them singletons.

The origin of this receptor is a woman aged 45-65 years with COVID-19, enrolled during active disease. The V and J genes are TRBV5-4 and TRBJ2-3; 9 bases match TRBD1. Sequencing was carried out using peripheral blood. The CDR3 bases are TGTGCCAGCAGCCAGGACAGGGGAGCCCTCGGGGATACGCAGTATTTT. Its translation is CASSQDRGALGDTQYF.